This T cell receptor (beta chain) is from a study of blood T cell repertoires in COVID-19. This clone has a single count. As processed by the authors: Scientists estimated how many nucleated cells there were by amplifying reference gene primers. Using immunoSEQ multiplex PCR, the repertoire was profiled, and TCRdb retains in-frame clones only, with some absent. The DNA gave D and trimming, while V, J and clone size come from that table. In the table there are 25,000 to 35,000 clones, roughly 86% of which are singletons. V was clipped by 2 bases and J by 12 bases, with 23 bases between them. The CDR3 is 16 amino acids. Per the germline V gene, CDR1 is SNHLY and CDR2 is FYNNEI.

Source material: peripheral blood. The chain recombines TRBV2 with TRBJ2-1; D might be TRBD2 (5 bases). This sequence was found in a human donor in a cohort sampled during active COVID-19. The donor label of this sample is uncertain. The CDR3 here is CASSERADLKRPPQFF. DNA for the CDR3: TGTGCCAGCAGTGAACGGGCAGACCTAAAGCGGCCCCCGCAGTTCTTC.